These 15 T cell receptor beta chains share one sample of origin, sequenced in a study of neoadjuvant anti-PD-1 for oral cavity cancer. Sequenced by immunoSEQ multiplex PCR; TCRdb stores in-frame clones only, minus some. The repertoire holds around 15,000 clones, with roughly 66% as singletons. Sample: PBMCs, taken before nivolumab (anti-PD-1) treatment. The receptors come from a person between 40 and 80 years old with oral cavity squamous cell carcinoma.

The chain employs TRBV30 and TRBJ2-5; 8 positions agree with TRBD2. Germline CDR1 GTSNPN, CDR2 SVGIG (reference sequence). J gave up 7 bases and V 2 bases, and 3 bases lay outside the gene matches. This CDR3 contains 12 residues. This CDR3 is CAWSRAGATQYF. The CDR3 nucleotides read TGTGCCTGGAGTAGAGCGGGAGCGACCCAGTACTTC.

The chain employs TRBV2 and TRBJ2-1; 11 positions agree with TRBD2. Germline CDR1 is SNHLY and CDR2 is FYNNEI. J lost 3 bases, V lost 3 bases, and 10 bases had no gene match. This CDR3 has 18 amino acids. The CDR3 protein is CASSEATSGRRSYNEQFF. The CDR3 bases are TGTGCCAGCAGTGAGGCTACTAGCGGGAGACGCAGCTACAATGAGCAGTTCTTC.

This chain connects TRBV5-1 to TRBJ1-3, with D uncertain. CDR1 is SGHRS, CDR2 YFSETQ, per germline. V was cut by 0 bases and J by 3 bases, with 13 bases left in between. The CDR3 runs 16 residues. DNA for the CDR3: TGCGCCAGCAGCTTGGTTGGGTCCGTCGGTGGAAACACCATATATTTT. It is translated as CASSLVGSVGGNTIYF. Complete variable domain (other parts from reference TRBV5-1 and TRBJ1-3): KAGVTQTPRYLIKTRGQQVTLSCSPISGHRSVSWYQQTPGQGLQFLFEYFSETQRNKGNFPGRFSGRQFSNSRSEMNVSTLELGDSALYLCASSLVGSVGGNTIYFGEGSWLTVV.

This rearrangement joins TRBV2 to TRBJ2-7, with D unresolved. The length of the CDR3 is 14 residues. V shed 4 bases and J shed 5 bases, with 15 bases lying between them. In germline, CDR1 is SNHLY, CDR2 FYNNEI. The CDR3 is CASSAGDAGHEQYF. The CDR3 DNA reads as TGTGCCAGCAGTGCCGGCGACGCCGGGCACGAGCAGTACTTC.

This clone qualifies as large (0.1 to 1%). V usage is TRBV5-5 and J usage is TRBJ2-1; 9 nucleotides match TRBD2. Germline lookup yields CDR1 SGHKS and CDR2 YYEKEE (reference sequence). V lost 5 bases, J lost 10 bases, and 7 bases stayed unmatched. The CDR3 has 13 amino acids. This CDR3 is CASSLAGEVEQFF. CDR3 coding DNA: TGTGCCAGCAGTTTAGCGGGAGAGGTAGAGCAGTTCTTC.

The V gene is TRBV5-1, the J gene TRBJ1-2, with a possible D match to TRBD1 (6 bases). Trimming shortened V by 6 bases and J by 4 bases, and 13 bases separated the two germline ends. CDR3 length: 13 residues. CDR1 and CDR2 from the germline V gene are SGHRS and YFSETQ. The CDR3 protein is CASTLETGYGYTF. CDR3 in DNA: TGCGCCAGCACTCTTGAGACAGGCTATGGCTACACCTTC.

The chain is built from TRBV19 and TRBJ2-3, with a tentative D call TRBD1 (5 bases). Trimming shortened V by 10 bases and J by 2 bases, and 19 bases separated the two germline ends. The CDR3 totals 15 residues. Looked up from germline, CDR1 is LNHDA and CDR2 is SQIVND (reference sequence). CDR3 sequence: CATIPGPGNTDTQYF. Written as DNA, the CDR3 is TGTGCCACCATCCCCGGGCCAGGGAACACAGATACGCAGTATTTT.

The rearrangement links TRBV15 to TRBJ1-1; D ambiguous. V was clipped by 3 bases and J by 0 bases, with 5 bases between them. Germline V lookup: CDR1 LNHNV, CDR2 YYDKDF (reference sequence). This CDR3 is 13 amino acids long. Here the CDR3 reads CATSSIMNTEAFF. CDR3 DNA: TGTGCCACCAGCAGCATAATGAACACTGAAGCTTTCTTT.

The chain is built from TRBV19 and TRBJ1-2; no clear D gene. This CDR3 has 15 amino acids. CDR1 is LNHDA, CDR2 SQIVND, per germline (reference sequence). Trimming removed 1 base from V and 3 bases from J, with 12 bases in between. The CDR3 is CASSIVTRRYYGYTF. CDR3 DNA: TGTGCCAGTAGTATAGTAACCAGGCGGTACTATGGCTACACCTTC.

V usage is TRBV6-5 and J usage is TRBJ2-2; D is unclear. Germline loops: CDR1 MNHEY, CDR2 SVGAGI. V was clipped by 5 bases and J by 0 bases, with 10 bases between them. The CDR3 has 15 amino acids. DNA for the CDR3: TGTGCCAGCAGTGGTCAGTACTCGAACACCGGGGAGCTGTTTTTT. It encodes CASSGQYSNTGELFF.

Judged by abundance, this clone is medium-sized. Here the CDR3 DNA reads TGTGCCAGCACCGTAAGAGGGGATTACGAGCAGTACTTC. It translates to CASTVRGDYEQYF. The chain has TRBV13 and TRBJ2-7; D might be TRBD1 or TRBD2, each matching 5 bases. CDR1 PRHDT and CDR2 FYEKMQ come from the germline V gene (reference sequence). The CDR3 has 13 amino acids. V was shortened by 7 bases and J by 4 bases, with 14 bases between the two germline ends.

The sample holds one count of this clone. This chain connects TRBV9 to TRBJ2-7; D is unclear. The V end was cut by 0 bases, the J end by 3 bases, with 13 bases between. Germline loops: CDR1 SGDLS, CDR2 YYNGEE. The CDR3 spans 15 residues. The CDR3 coding sequence is TGTGCCAGCAGCGTAGACAGCGCTGCGTACTACGAGCAGTACTTC. It yields the protein CASSVDSAAYYEQYF.

This rearrangement joins TRBV5-1 to TRBJ1-1; D may be TRBD1 (5 bases). Germline CDR1 and CDR2: SGHRS and YFSETQ. The CDR3 sequence is 14 residues long. Trimming stripped 2 bases from V and 0 bases from J, with 8 bases between. The DNA of the CDR3 is TGCGCCAGCAGCTTTGGGGACGTGAACACTGAAGCTTTCTTT. Its protein is CASSFGDVNTEAFF. Full variable domain (outside the CDR3, taken from reference TRBV5-1 and TRBJ1-1): KAGVTQTPRYLIKTRGQQVTLSCSPISGHRSVSWYQQTPGQGLQFLFEYFSETQRNKGNFPGRFSGRQFSNSRSEMNVSTLELGDSALYLCASSFGDVNTEAFFGQGTRLTVV.

This rearrangement joins TRBV27 to TRBJ2-7, with 7 bases fitting TRBD1. Trimming cost V 1 base and J 5 bases; bases outside gene matches: 11. This CDR3 spans 16 amino acids. Germline V gives CDR1 MNHEY, CDR2 SMNVEV (reference sequence). This CDR3 is CASSLFQRQGTHEQYF. The CDR3 DNA sequence: TGTGCCAGCAGTTTATTCCAACGACAGGGAACCCACGAGCAGTACTTC.

This chain joins TRBV2 and TRBJ1-1; D remains unclear. This CDR3 spans 14 amino acids. V lost 2 bases to trimming and J lost 0 bases, with 7 bases between them. Germline CDR1 and CDR2: SNHLY and FYNNEI. The CDR3 is CASSEWRLNTEAFF. The CDR3 nucleotides are TGTGCCAGCAGTGAATGGCGGCTGAACACTGAAGCTTTCTTT.